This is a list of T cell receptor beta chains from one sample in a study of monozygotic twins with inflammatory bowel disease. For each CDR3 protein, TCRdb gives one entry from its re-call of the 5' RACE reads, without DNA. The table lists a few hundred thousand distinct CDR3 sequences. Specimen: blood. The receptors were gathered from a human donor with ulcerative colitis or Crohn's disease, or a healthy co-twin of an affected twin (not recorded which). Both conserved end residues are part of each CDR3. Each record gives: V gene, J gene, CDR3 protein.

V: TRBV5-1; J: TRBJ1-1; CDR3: CASRGRGSGEMNTEAFF
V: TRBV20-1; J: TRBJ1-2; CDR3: CSAPMTGGRGGYTF
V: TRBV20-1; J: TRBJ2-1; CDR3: CSATSGGAGNEQFF
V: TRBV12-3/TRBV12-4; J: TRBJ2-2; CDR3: CASNLSTGRTGELFF
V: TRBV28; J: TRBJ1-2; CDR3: CASSLPDRVYGYTF
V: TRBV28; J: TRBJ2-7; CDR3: CASSRLAGLAYEQYF
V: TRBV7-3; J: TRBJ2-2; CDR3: CASSLDRGDTGELFF
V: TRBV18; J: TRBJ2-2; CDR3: CASSSKGTGELFF
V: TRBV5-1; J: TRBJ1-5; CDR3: CASSHGTGAYQPQHF
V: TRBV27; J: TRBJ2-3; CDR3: CASSFYTDRGTPINTDTQYF
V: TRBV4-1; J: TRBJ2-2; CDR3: CASTRSNTGELFF
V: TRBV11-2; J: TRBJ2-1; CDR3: CASSPTAGATRRTYNEQFF